Below, 21 T cell receptor beta chains from the same sample are listed, as sequenced in a study of blood T cell repertoires in COVID-19. Profiled with immunoSEQ multiplex PCR; TCRdb holds only in-frame clones, not every one. The data show tens of thousands of clones, with around nine tenths seen just once and 3% to 4% held by the top ten. What was sequenced was peripheral blood. The receptor set was obtained from a woman in her 70s with acute or convalescent COVID-19.

The count of this clone is one. The chain couples TRBV5-4 to TRBJ1-2, with D maybe TRBD1 (5 bases). Germline assignment: CDR1 SGHNT and CDR2 YYREEE (reference sequence). The CDR3 totals 15 residues. Trimming took 2 bases from V and 3 from J, leaving 14 bases between them. The chain's CDR3 is CASSFLPPGDYGYTF. The CDR3 coding sequence is TGTGCCAGCAGCTTCCTCCCACCGGGGGACTATGGCTACACCTTC. The full variable domain, in which reference TRBV5-4 and TRBJ1-2 provide the parts outside the CDR3, is ETGVTQSPTHLIKTRGQQVTLRCSSQSGHNTVSWYQQALGQGPQFIFQYYREEENGRGNFPPRFSGLQFPNYSSELNVNALELDDSALYLCASSFLPPGDYGYTFGSGTRLTVV.

The chain has TRBV11-2 and TRBJ2-7, with 11 bases lining up with TRBD1. CDR1 and CDR2 from the germline V gene are SGHAT and FQNNGV. With 6 bases clipped from V and 0 bases from J, the junction kept 4 bases outside the gene matches. There are 15 residues in the CDR3. The CDR3 is CASSLGQGASYEQYF. CDR3 DNA: TGTGCCAGCAGTCTCGGACAGGGGGCCTCCTACGAGCAGTACTTC.

The chain carries TRBV19 and TRBJ1-5; 9 bases are a match to TRBD1. Per germline, CDR1 LNHDA and CDR2 SQIVND (reference sequence). This CDR3 is built from 15 residues. V gave up 4 bases and J gave up 6 bases; unmatched junction bases: 7. This chain's CDR3 is CASSTSGTGFQPQHF. The CDR3 DNA follows: TGTGCCAGTAGTACCTCCGGGACAGGGTTTCAGCCCCAGCATTTT.

The chain has TRBV2 and TRBJ1-1, with D perhaps matching TRBD1 (6 bases). Trimming pared 9 bases from V and 3 bases from J, leaving 14 bases between. The CDR3 spans 13 residues. Germline CDR1 and CDR2: SNHLY and FYNNEI. The CDR3 reads CASYRDAYTEAFF. The CDR3 DNA reads as TGTGCCAGTTACAGGGACGCGTACACTGAAGCTTTCTTT.

The CDR3 is CASTRPGSEKLFF. CDR3 coding DNA: TGCGCCAGCACCCGGCCAGGTTCCGAAAAACTGTTTTTT. The chain couples TRBV10-2 to TRBJ1-4; D not resolved. The germline CDR1 and CDR2 sequences are WSHSY and SAAADI. The CDR3 runs 13 residues. Trimming left V 7 bases short and J 8 bases short, with 14 bases between.

The chain uses TRBV27 and TRBJ2-1; a possible D gene is TRBD1 (5 bases). CDR1 MNHEY and CDR2 SMNVEV come from the germline V gene (reference sequence). The CDR3 loop spans 14 amino acids. Trimming cost V 2 bases and J 6 bases, with 11 bases left between them. CDR3 protein: CASSLEGAPNEQFF. The CDR3, as DNA: TGTGCCAGCAGTTTAGAAGGGGCGCCCAATGAGCAGTTCTTC.

The V gene is TRBV14, the J gene TRBJ1-1; possibly TRBD1 for D (6 bases). Germline CDR1 SGHDN, CDR2 FVKESK. V was shortened by 3 bases and J by 1 base, with 12 bases between the two germline ends. The CDR3 totals 15 residues. The CDR3 region has the DNA TGTGCCAGCAGCCAGCGACCGACAGGGAACACTGAAGCTTTCTTT. This encodes CASSQRPTGNTEAFF.

This clone was detected only a few times. The CDR3 nucleotides are TGTGCCAGCAGCCAAGCTGGGGGAGGTTCTGGGGCCAACGTCCTGACTTTC. Translating gives CASSQAGGGSGANVLTF. V gene TRBV4-2 combines with J gene TRBJ2-6; tentatively, D is TRBD2 (6 bases). V lost 1 base and J 1 base, leaving 11 bases between the germline ends. CDR1 is LGHNA, CDR2 YNFKEQ, per germline. The length of the CDR3 is 17 residues.

The V call is TRBV18, the J call TRBJ1-5; D remains unclear. This CDR3 is 14 amino acids long. V lost 2 bases and J 6 bases, leaving 11 bases between the germline ends. Germline-derived CDR1 and CDR2 are KGHSH and LQKENI. The CDR3 DNA sequence: TGTGCCAGCTCACCAACCGGTCACGGTCAGCCCCAGCATTTT. Translating gives CASSPTGHGQPQHF.

The chain links TRBV27 to TRBJ1-6, with a weak D call TRBD1 (5 bases). CDR1 and CDR2 (germline): MNHEY, SMNVEV (reference sequence). The V gene lost 1 base and the J gene lost 8 bases, with 15 bases spanning the gap. This CDR3 has 16 amino acids. The CDR3 nucleotides read TGTGCCAGCAGTTTATTAGCAGGGCTCAGGGATTCACCCCTCCACTTT. It is translated as CASSLLAGLRDSPLHF.

This chain joins TRBV10-3 and TRBJ2-7, with 11 bases lining up with TRBD2. The CDR3 runs to 15 residues. Germline V lookup: CDR1 ENHRY, CDR2 SYGVKD. With V trimmed by 6 bases and J by 3 bases, 7 bases remained unmatched. The CDR3, as DNA: TGTGCCATCAGCAGCACTAGCGGGAGTTTCTACGAGCAGTACTTC. Protein product: CAISSTSGSFYEQYF.

The table lists this clone with a few counts. A junction boundary mismatches the germline segment, possibly from a read error. The J gene is TRBJ2-7, the V gene TRBV5-6, with TRBD2 matching over 14 bases. Germline loops: CDR1 SGHDT, CDR2 YYEEEE. The CDR3 covers 17 residues. The CDR3 is CASSLGLAGGASHEQYF. The DNA for the CDR3 is TGTGCCAGCAGCTTGGGACTAGCGGGAGGGGCCTCCCACGAGCAGTACTTC.

In its sample, this clone was seen a few times. The chain joins TRBV5-1 to TRBJ1-2, with 7 nucleotides matching TRBD1. Looked up from germline, CDR1 is SGHRS and CDR2 is YFSETQ. The ends lost 0 bases at V and 6 bases at J; junction bases unmatched: 8. The CDR3 runs 15 residues. DNA for the CDR3: TGCGCCAGCAGCTTGGATAACAGGGGACTCAATGGCTACACCTTC. It specifies CASSLDNRGLNGYTF.

The V and J genes are TRBV28 and TRBJ1-4, with 7 nucleotides matching TRBD1. The germline gives CDR1 MDHEN, CDR2 SYDVKM. The CDR3 runs 13 residues. V was pared by 6 bases and J by 6 bases, with 4 bases of the junction left unmatched. The CDR3 DNA is TGTGCCAGCAGACAGGGGAGTTATGAAAAACTGTTTTTT. It is translated as CASRQGSYEKLFF.

The J gene is TRBJ1-2, the V gene TRBV6-1; D is unclear. CDR1 is MNHNS and CDR2 is SASEGT in the germline V gene. Trimming stripped 3 bases from V and 0 bases from J, with 14 bases between. This CDR3 region has 16 residues. The CDR3 here is CASSDLGATSNYGYTF. The DNA of the CDR3 is TGTGCCAGCAGTGACTTGGGAGCTACCTCTAACTATGGCTACACCTTC.

This chain links TRBV11-2 with TRBJ2-7; 10 bases line up with TRBD1. The J segment lost 3 bases and the V segment lost 0 bases, leaving 2 bases of the junction unmatched. The germline gives CDR1 SGHAT, CDR2 FQNNGV. CDR3 length: 15 residues. The CDR3 DNA reads TGTGCCAGCAGCTTAGACCGGACAGGGGGCTACGAGCAGTACTTC. Its protein is CASSLDRTGGYEQYF.

The rearrangement uses TRBV19 and TRBJ2-5; TRBD2 aligns across 9 bases. The CDR3 spans 15 residues. Trimming at V came to 7 bases and at J to 5 bases, leaving 11 bases not matched to a gene. CDR1 and CDR2 (germline): LNHDA, SQIVND (reference sequence). DNA of the CDR3: TGTGCCAGTAAAAATCTAGCGGGGAGCCACGAGACCCAGTACTTC. Translated, it gives CASKNLAGSHETQYF.

The chain uses TRBV7-8 and TRBJ1-2; 10 nucleotides match TRBD1. The germline gives CDR1 SGHVS, CDR2 FQNEAQ. The J segment lost 7 bases and the V segment lost 1 base, leaving 3 bases of the junction unmatched. The length of the CDR3 is 14 residues. CDR3 in amino acids: CASSLGDRGRGYTF. DNA of the CDR3: TGTGCCAGCAGCTTAGGGGACAGGGGACGTGGCTACACCTTC.

The chain carries TRBV5-1 and TRBJ1-4; weak D call: TRBD1 (5 bases). The CDR3 length is 15 residues. Germline assignment: CDR1 SGHRS and CDR2 YFSETQ. The V end was cut by 5 bases, the J end by 3 bases, with 14 bases between. The CDR3 bases are TGCGCCAGCAGTCCTGGGGCGGCGGCTAATGAAAAACTGTTTTTT. Amino acids: CASSPGAAANEKLFF.

A few counts support this clone. This sample includes further DNA sequences coding for the same CDR3. V usage is TRBV6-5 and J usage is TRBJ1-3; TRBD1 agrees at 7 bases. V lost 6 bases and J lost 4; bases outside the gene matches: 0. Germline loops: CDR1 MNHEY, CDR2 SVGAGI. The CDR3 is made up of 12 amino acids. CDR3 coding DNA: TGTGCCAGCAGGGGACAGGGAAACACCATATATTTT. Amino acids: CASRGQGNTIYF.

The chain employs TRBV5-6 and TRBJ1-5; D is possibly TRBD1 (5 bases). The germline V gene has CDR1 SGHDT and CDR2 YYEEEE. V dropped 1 base and J dropped 6 bases, with 14 bases sitting between them. The CDR3 loop spans 15 amino acids. The CDR3 DNA is TGTGCCAGCAGCTTGAGGGGCTCCGGGCCTCAGCCCCAGCATTTT. Translating gives CASSLRGSGPQPQHF.